These 20 T cell receptor beta chains share one sample of origin, sequenced in a study of memory CD4+ T cells and cytomegalovirus serostatus. The sort gate was single viable CD3+CD4+CD8-CD45RO+ cells for memory CD4+ T cells. Assay: immunoSEQ multiplex PCR; the TCRdb copy retains only in-frame clones and omits some. This table has tens of thousands of clones, roughly 78% appearing once. The specimen sequenced was memory CD4+ T cells from blood. Every receptor here comes from an adult in good health and CMV-seronegative.

The chain joins TRBV6-6 to TRBJ1-4; D might be TRBD1 (5 bases). V was shortened by 1 base and J by 8 bases, with 11 bases between the two germline ends. Germline values: CDR1 MNHNY, CDR2 SVGAGI (reference sequence). CDR3 length: 14 residues. CDR3 sequence reads: CASSYLGVNEKLFF. The CDR3, as DNA: TGTGCCAGCAGTTACTTGGGGGTCAACGAAAAACTGTTTTTT.

This clone was seen only a few times. The genes are TRBV5-6 and TRBJ1-2; D not resolved. The V and J ends lost 3 bases and 4 bases respectively, with 16 bases between them. Germline assignment: CDR1 SGHDT and CDR2 YYEEEE. This CDR3 comprises 15 residues. This CDR3 reads CASSSSGAARYGYTF. In nucleotides, the CDR3 is TGTGCCAGCAGCTCCTCAGGAGCCGCCCGCTATGGCTACACCTTC. Supplemented by reference TRBV5-6 and TRBJ1-2, the full variable domain reads DAGVTQSPTHLIKTRGQQVTLRCSPKSGHDTVSWYQQALGQGPQFIFQYYEEEERQRGNFPDRFSGHQFPNYSSELNVNALLLGDSALYLCASSSSGAARYGYTFGSGTRLTVV.

The V gene is TRBV7-2, the J gene TRBJ2-3; weak D call: TRBD1 (7 bases). The V end lost 3 bases, the J end lost 0 bases, and 16 bases lay between the germline ends. This CDR3 has 17 residues. Per the germline V gene, CDR1 is SGHTA and CDR2 is FQGNSA. The CDR3 sequence is CASSFSRGVTSTDTQYF. The CDR3 coding sequence is TGTGCCAGCAGCTTCAGCAGGGGGGTTACTAGCACAGATACGCAGTATTTT.

This chain uses TRBV6-5 with TRBJ1-2; TRBD1 agrees at 7 bases. The CDR3 spans 15 residues. V shed 2 bases, J shed 1 base, and the junction held 4 bases outside the gene matches. Germline CDR1 reads MNHEY; CDR2 reads SVGAGI. CDR3 loop: CASSYAGQNNYGYTF. In DNA, the CDR3 is TGTGCCAGCAGTTACGCGGGACAGAATAACTATGGCTACACCTTC.

The chain has TRBV10-3 and TRBJ1-1; maybe TRBD1 (6 bases). From germline, CDR1 is ENHRY and CDR2 SYGVKD. V was trimmed by 0 bases and J by 5 bases, leaving 13 bases between them. The CDR3 is made up of 15 amino acids. Written as DNA, the CDR3 is TGTGCCATCAGTGAGTCGTTCGGGGGGCGAACTGAAGCTTTCTTT. Protein product: CAISESFGGRTEAFF.

This clone has a handful of counts. This sequence joins TRBV18 and TRBJ1-5; D not certain. Germline lookup yields CDR1 KGHSH and CDR2 LQKENI. This CDR3 contains 13 residues. Trimming removed 3 bases from V and 4 bases from J, with 7 bases in between. The CDR3 here is CASSPTENQPQHF. The CDR3 DNA follows: TGTGCCAGCTCACCTACAGAGAATCAGCCCCAGCATTTT.

The J gene is TRBJ2-7, the V gene TRBV6-6, with TRBD1 as a possible D gene (6 bases). Trimming removed 6 bases at V and 1 base at J, with 13 bases between. The CDR3 extends over 14 amino acids. Germline CDR1 and CDR2: MNHNY and SVGAGI (reference sequence). The CDR3 sequence: CASRRTDESYEQYF. The CDR3 DNA is TGTGCCAGCAGGAGGACAGATGAATCCTACGAGCAGTACTTC.

This clone was counted between two and nine times. The chain couples TRBV28 to TRBJ1-5; the D gene is possibly TRBD1 (6 bases). Germline assignment: CDR1 MDHEN and CDR2 SYDVKM. This CDR3 region has 15 residues. Trimming shortened V by 6 bases and J by 8 bases, and 20 bases separated the two germline ends. CDR3 protein: CASSNSRGLIEPQHF. Here the CDR3 DNA reads TGTGCCAGCAGCAACTCGAGGGGGTTAATCGAGCCCCAGCATTTT. The variable domain in full, with the rest retrieved from reference TRBV28 and TRBJ1-5, is DVKVTQSSRYLVKRTGEKVFLECVQDMDHENMFWYRQDPGLGLRLIYFSYDVKMKEKGDIPEGYSVSREKKERFSLILESASTNQTSMYLCASSNSRGLIEPQHFGDGTRLSIL.

The chain uses TRBV11-2 and TRBJ1-3; D unclear. CDR3 length: 14 amino acids. V dropped 4 bases and J dropped 4 bases, with 11 bases sitting between them. In germline, CDR1 is SGHAT, CDR2 FQNNGV. This CDR3 is CASSSRLLGNTIYF. In DNA form, the CDR3 reads TGTGCCAGCAGCTCCCGGCTTCTCGGAAACACCATATATTTT.

This clone was counted a single time. Compared with germline, one end of the junction differs, possibly owing to a read error. The J gene is TRBJ1-2, the V gene TRBV5-6, with no clear D. The CDR3 is made up of 15 amino acids. Germline loops: CDR1 SGHDT, CDR2 YYEEEE. The CDR3, as DNA: TGTGCCAGCAGCTCCTCAGGAGCCGCCCGCTATGGCTACGCCTTC. As protein: CASSSSGAARYGYAF.

The V call is TRBV19, the J call TRBJ1-2; D not certain. V was pared by 0 bases and J by 2 bases, with 4 bases between. Per germline, CDR1 LNHDA and CDR2 SQIVND (reference sequence). CDR3 size: 13 residues. DNA of the CDR3: TGTGCCAGTAGTATAGAACGGAACTATGGCTACACCTTC. This translates into CASSIERNYGYTF.

This clone came up once. The rearrangement links TRBV28 to TRBJ1-2; 12 nucleotides align to TRBD1. The germline CDR1 and CDR2 sequences are MDHEN and SYDVKM. V was clipped by 8 bases and J by 8 bases; unmatched bases: 12. This CDR3 region has 15 residues. CDR3 sequence reads: CASYVGGQGAWGYTF. In DNA form, the CDR3 reads TGTGCCAGCTACGTTGGGGGACAGGGGGCTTGGGGCTACACCTTC.

CDR3 nucleotide sequence: TGTGCCAGCGGCCGCTCGGGACCGACTCATTCACCCCTCCACTTT. Translating it yields CASGRSGPTHSPLHF. The chain joins TRBV5-4 to TRBJ1-6; TRBD1 might be the D (5 bases). V was trimmed by 7 bases and J by 8 bases, leaving 19 bases between them. This CDR3 contains 15 residues. CDR1 SGHNT and CDR2 YYREEE come from the germline V gene (reference sequence).

The CDR3 DNA reads as TGTGCCAGCAGCTTATCTCAGGCCGCCTCTGGAAACACCATATATTTT. Translation: CASSLSQAASGNTIYF. The chain combines TRBV7-6 with TRBJ1-3; D gene unclear. Per the germline V gene, CDR1 is SGHVS and CDR2 is FNYEAQ. Trimming shortened V by 2 bases and J by 0 bases, and 11 bases separated the two germline ends. There are 16 residues in the CDR3. Looking up the rest from reference TRBV7-6 and TRBJ1-3 gives the full variable domain: GAGVSQSPRYKVTKRGQDVALRCDPISGHVSLYWYRQALGQGPEFLTYFNYEAQQDKSGLPNDRFSAERPEGSISTLTIQRTEQRDSAMYRCASSLSQAASGNTIYFGEGSWLTVV.

In DNA form, the CDR3 reads TGCGCCAGCAGTCCCCGGGGAATTGGCGGGGGGGAAAACATTCAGTACTTC. This encodes CASSPRGIGGGENIQYF. The V call is TRBV5-1, the J call TRBJ2-4, with 9 bases that match TRBD2. Germline CDR1 is SGHRS and CDR2 is YFSETQ. The CDR3 contains 17 residues. The ends lost 5 bases at V and 5 bases at J; junction bases unmatched: 14. The complete variable domain, with remaining parts taken from reference TRBV5-1 and TRBJ2-4, reads KAGVTQTPRYLIKTRGQQVTLSCSPISGHRSVSWYQQTPGQGLQFLFEYFSETQRNKGNFPGRFSGRQFSNSRSEMNVSTLELGDSALYLCASSPRGIGGGENIQYFGAGTRLSVL.

This chain links TRBV9 with TRBJ1-1, with D possibly being TRBD1 (6 bases). CDR1 is SGDLS, CDR2 YYNGEE, per germline. The CDR3 loop spans 16 amino acids. V was cut by 5 bases and J by 1 base, with 18 bases left in between. CDR3 DNA: TGTGCCAGCAGTGCTCGGACAGTTGGCGGGAACACTGAAGCTTTCTTT. The encoded protein is CASSARTVGGNTEAFF.

The V and J genes are TRBV6-4 and TRBJ1-2; D gene unclear. The CDR3 has 13 amino acids. Germline CDR1 reads MRHNA; CDR2 reads SNTAGT. The V end was cut by 3 bases, the J end by 9 bases, with 14 bases between. CDR3 in DNA: TGTGCCAGCAGTGAGAGAGGGAGTTGGCGCTACACCTTC. Its protein product is CASSERGSWRYTF.

The J gene is TRBJ2-5, the V gene TRBV30; 9 positions agree with TRBD1. The germline gives CDR1 GTSNPN, CDR2 SVGIG (reference sequence). V gave up 6 bases and J gave up 7 bases; unmatched junction bases: 12. CDR3 length equals 14 residues. CDR3 loop: CACPRDRASGTQYF. The CDR3 nucleotides are TGTGCCTGCCCCAGGGACAGGGCCTCGGGGACCCAGTACTTC.

The chain links TRBV29-1 to TRBJ2-7; possibly TRBD2 for D (5 bases). V was cut by 6 bases and J by 3 bases, with 12 bases left in between. The CDR3 has 12 residues. CDR1 is SQVTM and CDR2 is ANQGSEA in the germline V gene. CDR3 DNA: TGCAGCGTCGGACTTGGGATCTACGAGCAGTACTTC. Its protein is CSVGLGIYEQYF.

This clone was found a few times. V usage is TRBV19 and J usage is TRBJ2-1; D could derive from TRBD1 or TRBD2 (5 bases each). CDR3 length: 16 residues. V lost 6 bases and J 6 bases, leaving 21 bases between the germline ends. From germline, CDR1 is LNHDA and CDR2 SQIVND (reference sequence). Written as DNA, the CDR3 is TGTGCCAGTAGACGGGGCCCGGGACGGGATTCCAATGAGCAGTTCTTC. Residues: CASRRGPGRDSNEQFF.